These 14 T cell receptor beta chains share one sample of origin, sequenced in a study of monozygotic twins with inflammatory bowel disease. TCRdb re-called the 5' RACE reads; one entry per CDR3 protein, DNA not given. This table holds 95,000 to 110,000 distinct CDR3 sequences. Sequencing was performed on blood. These receptors came from a human donor with ulcerative colitis or Crohn's disease, or a healthy co-twin of an affected twin (not recorded which).

V is TRBV9 and J is TRBJ2-3. The CDR3 extends over 14 amino acids. Germline assignment: CDR1 SGDLS and CDR2 YYNGEE. The CDR3 sequence is CASSVDITPDTQYF.

The rearrangement uses TRBV7-9 and TRBJ1-4; the TRBD1 assignment by TCRdb is unverifiable without DNA. The germline V gene encodes CDR1 SEHNR and CDR2 FQNEAQ (reference sequence). This CDR3 is built from 14 residues. CDR3: CASSSDGGSRALFF.

The chain joins TRBV10-3 to TRBJ1-1; TCRdb's D gene call, TRBD1, goes unchecked for lack of DNA. The length of the CDR3 is 15 residues. The germline V gene encodes CDR1 ENHRY and CDR2 SYGVKD. The CDR3 spells CAISSDRVGATEAFF.

The chain employs TRBV29-1 and TRBJ2-1; TCRdb indicates TRBD2, and absent DNA this call remains unverified. Germline values: CDR1 SQVTM, CDR2 ANQGSEA. The CDR3 contains 13 residues. The CDR3 sequence: CSALRGSYNEQFF.

This chain connects TRBV6-5 to TRBJ1-5; TCRdb's D call of TRBD1 is untestable without DNA. The CDR3 covers 13 residues. CDR1 and CDR2 from the germline V gene are MNHEY and SVGAGI. This chain's CDR3 is CASSYGGNQPQHF.

The chain is built from TRBV5-5 and TRBJ2-5; checking the TCRdb D call of TRBD2 is not possible without DNA. Germline-derived CDR1 and CDR2 are SGHKS and YYEKEE (reference sequence). The CDR3 sequence is 13 residues long. CDR3 region: CASSLPAQETQYF.

The chain has TRBV10-3 and TRBJ1-5. CDR3 length: 13 residues. Germline CDR1 ENHRY, CDR2 SYGVKD. The CDR3 sequence: CAIRRTSTQPQHF.

The genes are TRBV5-1 and TRBJ2-6. CDR1 SGHRS and CDR2 YFSETQ come from the germline V gene. The CDR3 length is 16 residues. CDR3: CASSLTVGSGANVLTF.

The chain uses TRBV7-2 and TRBJ2-4. This CDR3 contains 15 residues. The germline gives CDR1 SGHTA, CDR2 FQGNSA. CDR3 sequence: CASSLARIAKNIQYF.

This chain links TRBV28 with TRBJ1-5; TCRdb's D call, TRBD1, is unchecked because there is no DNA. CDR1 and CDR2 from the germline V gene are MDHEN and SYDVKM. This CDR3 has 15 residues. CDR3: CASSPIGGQGQPQHF.

The chain has TRBV7-6 and TRBJ1-6; the TRBD1 assignment by TCRdb is unverifiable without DNA. CDR1 is SGHVS and CDR2 is FNYEAQ in the germline V gene. The CDR3 length is 13 residues. The CDR3 sequence is CASGGQNNSPLHF.

This chain links TRBV11-2 with TRBJ2-1; no DNA is available, so the TRBD1 call from TCRdb remains unchecked. This CDR3 region has 16 residues. Germline V gives CDR1 SGHAT, CDR2 FQNNGV. The CDR3: CASRSPGGQGAGEQFF.

This chain links TRBV28 with TRBJ2-3; the TCRdb call, TRBD2, lacks DNA for checking. Germline CDR1 MDHEN, CDR2 SYDVKM. The CDR3 has 16 amino acids. CDR3 amino acids: CASSPPGTSGTDTQYF.

This sequence joins TRBV20-1 and TRBJ2-1; TCRdb's D call, TRBD1, is unchecked because there is no DNA. The CDR3 is 21 residues long. Per germline, CDR1 DFQATT and CDR2 SNEGSKA (reference sequence). The chain's CDR3 is CSARDFMRSPRGRSSYNEQFF.